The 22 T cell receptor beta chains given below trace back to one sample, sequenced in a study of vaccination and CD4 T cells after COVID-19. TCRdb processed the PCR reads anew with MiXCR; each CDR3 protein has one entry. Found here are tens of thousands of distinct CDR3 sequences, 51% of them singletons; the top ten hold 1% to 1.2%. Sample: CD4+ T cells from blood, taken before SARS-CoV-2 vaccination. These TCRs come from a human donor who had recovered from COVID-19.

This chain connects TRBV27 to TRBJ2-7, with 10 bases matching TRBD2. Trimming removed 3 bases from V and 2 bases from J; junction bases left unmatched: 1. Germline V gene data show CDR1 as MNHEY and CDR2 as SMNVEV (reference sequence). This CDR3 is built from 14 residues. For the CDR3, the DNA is TGTGCCAGCAGTTTGACTAGCGGGCCCTACGAGCAGTACTTC. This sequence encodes CASSLTSGPYEQYF.

This CDR3 is CASSLQGVGTDTQYF. CDR3 nucleotides: TGTGCCAGCAGCTTACAGGGGGTCGGGACAGATACGCAGTATTTT. V is TRBV7-9 and J is TRBJ2-3; the match to TRBD1 covers 7 bases. Unmatched junction bases numbered 5, after V lost 2 bases and J lost 3 bases. CDR1 SEHNR and CDR2 FQNEAQ come from the germline V gene (reference sequence). CDR3 length equals 15 residues.

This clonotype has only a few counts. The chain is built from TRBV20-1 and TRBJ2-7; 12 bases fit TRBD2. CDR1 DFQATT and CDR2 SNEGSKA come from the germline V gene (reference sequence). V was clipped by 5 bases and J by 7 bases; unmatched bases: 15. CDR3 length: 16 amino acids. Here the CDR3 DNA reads TGCAGTGCTTCTGCCCTGACTAGCGGGAGTTCTGGTGAGCAGTACTTC. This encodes CSASALTSGSSGEQYF.

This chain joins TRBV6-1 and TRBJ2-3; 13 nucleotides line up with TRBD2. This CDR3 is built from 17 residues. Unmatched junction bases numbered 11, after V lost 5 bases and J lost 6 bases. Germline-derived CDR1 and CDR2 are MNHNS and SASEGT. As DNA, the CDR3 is TGTGCCAGCAGTCGGCAAGGACTAGCGGGAGCGAGGGATACGCAGTATTTT. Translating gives CASSRQGLAGARDTQYF.

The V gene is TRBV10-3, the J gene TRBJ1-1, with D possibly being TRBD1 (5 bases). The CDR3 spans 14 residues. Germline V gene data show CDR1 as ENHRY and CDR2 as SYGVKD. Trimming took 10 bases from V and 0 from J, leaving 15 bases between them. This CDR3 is CASSGAALNTEAFF. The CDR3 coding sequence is TGTGCCAGCAGCGGGGCGGCTTTGAACACTGAAGCTTTCTTT.

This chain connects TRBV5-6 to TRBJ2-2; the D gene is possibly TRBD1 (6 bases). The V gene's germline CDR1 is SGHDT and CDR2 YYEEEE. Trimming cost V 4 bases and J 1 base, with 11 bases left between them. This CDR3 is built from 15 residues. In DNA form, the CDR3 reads TGTGCCAGCAGCCAATCGGACAGGAACACCGGGGAGCTGTTTTTT. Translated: CASSQSDRNTGELFF.

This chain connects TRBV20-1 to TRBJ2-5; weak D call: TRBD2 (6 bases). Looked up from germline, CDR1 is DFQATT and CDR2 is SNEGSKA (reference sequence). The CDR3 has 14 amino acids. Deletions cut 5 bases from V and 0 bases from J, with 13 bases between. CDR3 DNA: TGCAGTGCTGGGGCATGGGAGGACCAAGAGACCCAGTACTTC. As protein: CSAGAWEDQETQYF.

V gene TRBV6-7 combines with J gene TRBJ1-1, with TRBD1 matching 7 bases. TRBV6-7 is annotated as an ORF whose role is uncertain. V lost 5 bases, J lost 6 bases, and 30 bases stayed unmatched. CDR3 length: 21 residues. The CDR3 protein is CASSAGDIGTNGDSHFSEAFF. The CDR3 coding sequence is TGTGCCAGCAGTGCCGGGGACATTGGGACCAATGGGGACAGTCATTTCTCTGAAGCTTTCTTT.

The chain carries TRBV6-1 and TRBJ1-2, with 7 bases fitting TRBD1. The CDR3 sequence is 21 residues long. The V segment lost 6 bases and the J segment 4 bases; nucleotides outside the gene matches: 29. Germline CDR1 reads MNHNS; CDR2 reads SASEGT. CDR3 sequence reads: CASRGGLGRGPGIRGLYGYTF. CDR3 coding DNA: TGTGCCAGCAGAGGAGGGCTCGGAAGGGGGCCGGGTATACGGGGACTCTATGGCTACACCTTC.

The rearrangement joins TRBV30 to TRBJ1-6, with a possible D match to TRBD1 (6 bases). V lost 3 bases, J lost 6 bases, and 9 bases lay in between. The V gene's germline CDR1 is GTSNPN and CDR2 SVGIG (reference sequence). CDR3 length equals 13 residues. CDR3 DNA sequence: TGTGCCTGGAGAACAGGGAGTAATTCACCCCTCCACTTT. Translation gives CAWRTGSNSPLHF. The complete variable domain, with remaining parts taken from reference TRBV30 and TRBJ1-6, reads SQTIHQWPATLVQPVGSPLSLECTVEGTSNPNLYWYRQAAGRGLQLLFYSVGIGQISSEVPQNLSASRPQDRQFILSSKKLLLSDSGFYLCAWRTGSNSPLHFGNGTRLTVT.

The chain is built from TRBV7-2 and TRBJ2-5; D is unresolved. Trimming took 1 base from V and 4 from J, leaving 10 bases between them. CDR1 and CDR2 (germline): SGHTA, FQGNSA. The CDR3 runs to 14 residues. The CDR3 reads CASSLVVSRETQYF. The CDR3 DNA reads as TGTGCCAGCAGCTTAGTGGTTAGCCGAGAGACCCAGTACTTC.

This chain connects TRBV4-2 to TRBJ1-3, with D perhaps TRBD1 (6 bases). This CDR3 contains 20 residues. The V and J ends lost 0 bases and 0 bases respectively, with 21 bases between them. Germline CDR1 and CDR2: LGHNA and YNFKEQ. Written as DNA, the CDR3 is TGTGCCAGCAGCCAAGATCTAGTAGTAGGGGGAGGGAACTCTGGAAACACCATATATTTT. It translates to CASSQDLVVGGGNSGNTIYF.

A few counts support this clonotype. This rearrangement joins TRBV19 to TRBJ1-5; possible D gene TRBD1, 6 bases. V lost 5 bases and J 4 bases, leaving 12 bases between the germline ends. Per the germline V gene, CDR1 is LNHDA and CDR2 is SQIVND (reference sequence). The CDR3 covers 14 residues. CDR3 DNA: TGTGCCAGTAGTCGCGGACAGATAAATCAGCCCCAGCATTTT. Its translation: CASSRGQINQPQHF. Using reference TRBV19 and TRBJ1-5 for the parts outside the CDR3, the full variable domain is DGGITQSPKYLFRKEGQNVTLSCEQNLNHDAMYWYRQDPGQGLRLIYYSQIVNDFQKGDIAEGYSVSREKKESFPLTVTSAQKNPTAFYLCASSRGQINQPQHFGDGTRLSIL.

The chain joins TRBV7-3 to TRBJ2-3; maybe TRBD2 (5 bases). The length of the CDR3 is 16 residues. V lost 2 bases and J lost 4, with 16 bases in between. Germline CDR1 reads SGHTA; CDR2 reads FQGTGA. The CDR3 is CASSLDPLADPDTQYF. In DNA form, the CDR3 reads TGTGCCAGCAGCTTAGACCCCCTAGCCGACCCAGATACGCAGTATTTT.

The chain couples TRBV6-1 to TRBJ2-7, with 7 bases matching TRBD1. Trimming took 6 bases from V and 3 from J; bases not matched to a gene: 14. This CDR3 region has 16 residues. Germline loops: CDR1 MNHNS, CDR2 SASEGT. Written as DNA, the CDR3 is TGTGCCAGCAGCGTCAGACAGGGAAGAGCTGACTACGAGCAGTACTTC. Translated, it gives CASSVRQGRADYEQYF.

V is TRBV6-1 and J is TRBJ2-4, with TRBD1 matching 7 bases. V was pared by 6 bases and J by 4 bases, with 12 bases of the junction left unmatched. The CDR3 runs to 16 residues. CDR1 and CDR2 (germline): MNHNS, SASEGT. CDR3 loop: CASRPRQGSGKNIQYF. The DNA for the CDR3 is TGTGCCAGCAGGCCCAGACAGGGATCGGGGAAAAACATTCAGTACTTC.

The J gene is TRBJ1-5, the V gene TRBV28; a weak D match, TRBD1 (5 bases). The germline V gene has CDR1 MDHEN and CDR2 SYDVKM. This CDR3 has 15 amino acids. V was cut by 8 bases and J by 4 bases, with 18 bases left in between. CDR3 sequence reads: CASVRGVQGNQPQHF. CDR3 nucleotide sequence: TGTGCCAGCGTCCGGGGGGTTCAGGGTAATCAGCCCCAGCATTTT.

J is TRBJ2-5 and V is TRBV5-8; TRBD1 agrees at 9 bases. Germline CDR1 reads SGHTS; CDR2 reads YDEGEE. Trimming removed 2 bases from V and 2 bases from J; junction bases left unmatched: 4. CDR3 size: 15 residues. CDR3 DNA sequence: TGTGCCAGCAGCTTACAGGGGGCCGATCAAGAGACCCAGTACTTC. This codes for CASSLQGADQETQYF.

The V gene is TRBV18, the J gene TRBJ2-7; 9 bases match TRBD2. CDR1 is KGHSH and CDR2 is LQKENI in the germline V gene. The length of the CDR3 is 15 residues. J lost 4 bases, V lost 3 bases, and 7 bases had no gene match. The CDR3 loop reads CASSPSLAGLYEQYF. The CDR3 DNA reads TGTGCCAGCTCACCTTCCCTAGCGGGGCTATACGAGCAGTACTTC.

The CDR3, as DNA: TGTGCCAGCATGGGGGACACGAGGTACGAGCAGTACTTC. Translation gives CASMGDTRYEQYF. This chain joins TRBV5-4 and TRBJ2-7; a possible D gene is TRBD1 (6 bases). V was cut by 6 bases and J by 4 bases, with 14 bases left in between. CDR1 and CDR2 (germline): SGHNT, YYREEE (reference sequence). The CDR3 spans 13 residues. The full variable domain, rest sourced from reference TRBV5-4 and TRBJ2-7, is ETGVTQSPTHLIKTRGQQVTLRCSSQSGHNTVSWYQQALGQGPQFIFQYYREEENGRGNFPPRFSGLQFPNYSSELNVNALELDDSALYLCASMGDTRYEQYFGPGTRLTVT.

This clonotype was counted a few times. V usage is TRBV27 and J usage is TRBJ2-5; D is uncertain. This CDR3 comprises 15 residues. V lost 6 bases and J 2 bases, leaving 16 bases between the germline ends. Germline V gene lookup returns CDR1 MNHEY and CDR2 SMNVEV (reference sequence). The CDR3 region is CASSTPGERQETQYF. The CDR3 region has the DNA TGTGCCAGCAGCACCCCGGGTGAACGGCAAGAGACCCAGTACTTC.

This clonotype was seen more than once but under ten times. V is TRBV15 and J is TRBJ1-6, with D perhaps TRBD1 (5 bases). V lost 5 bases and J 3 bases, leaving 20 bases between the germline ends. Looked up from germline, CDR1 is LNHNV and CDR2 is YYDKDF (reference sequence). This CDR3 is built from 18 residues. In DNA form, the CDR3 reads TGTGCCACCAGCGGCCGGGACGGCACCCGGGTCTATAATTCACCCCTCCACTTT. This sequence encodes CATSGRDGTRVYNSPLHF.